The sequence of this T cell receptor (beta chain) was determined in a study of early T cells in non-severe SARS-CoV-2 infection. The overall study: The authors sequenced bulk RNA from unsorted whole blood, leaving chains unpaired.

This clonotype was detected a few times. Molecules of cDNA were individually given unique molecular identifiers that were attached to them. TCRdb ran MiXCR on the 5' RACE reads and lists one entry per CDR3 protein. The table has about 61,000 distinct CDR3 sequences, about 9.9% seen once. This sequence originates from an adult who was a healthcare worker with PCR-confirmed SARS-CoV-2 infection or an uninfected control (not recorded which). The material sequenced was whole blood.

The CDR3 sequence is CASSQVWDSNTEAFF. The CDR3 nucleotides read TGCGCCAGCAGCCAAGTTTGGGACAGTAACACTGAAGCTTTCTTT. V usage is TRBV4-1 and J usage is TRBJ1-1; 7 positions match TRBD1. Trimming cost V 1 base and J 2 bases; bases outside gene matches: 4. The CDR3 length is 15 residues. Germline values: CDR1 MGHRA, CDR2 YSYEKL.